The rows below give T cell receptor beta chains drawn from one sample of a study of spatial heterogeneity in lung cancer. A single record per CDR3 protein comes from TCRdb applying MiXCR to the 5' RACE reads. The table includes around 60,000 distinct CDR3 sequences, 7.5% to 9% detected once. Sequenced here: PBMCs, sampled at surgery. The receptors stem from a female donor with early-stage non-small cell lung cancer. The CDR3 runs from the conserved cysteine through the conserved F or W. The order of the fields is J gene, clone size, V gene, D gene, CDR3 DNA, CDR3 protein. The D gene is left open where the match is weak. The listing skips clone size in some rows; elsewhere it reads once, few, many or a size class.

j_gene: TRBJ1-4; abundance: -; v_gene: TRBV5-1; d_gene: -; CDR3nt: TGCGCCAGCAGCCTATTCCGGGACACGGGTGAAAAACTGTTTTTT; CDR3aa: CASSLFRDTGEKLFF
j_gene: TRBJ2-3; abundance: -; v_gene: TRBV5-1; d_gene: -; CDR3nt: TGCGCCAGCAGCTTGAGGGTCGAGGGAAGGCGGGGAGATACGCAGTATTTT; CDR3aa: CASSLRVEGRRGDTQYF
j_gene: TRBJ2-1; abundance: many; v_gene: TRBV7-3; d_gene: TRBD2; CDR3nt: TGTGCCAGCAGCTTGGCTAGCGGGGGCCTCAATGAGCAGTTCTTC; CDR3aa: CASSLASGGLNEQFF
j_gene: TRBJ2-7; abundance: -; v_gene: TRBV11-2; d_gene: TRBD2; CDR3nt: TGTGCCAGCAGCCCAATAGCGGGAGTGCCGTCCTACGAGCAGTACTTC; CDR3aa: CASSPIAGVPSYEQYF
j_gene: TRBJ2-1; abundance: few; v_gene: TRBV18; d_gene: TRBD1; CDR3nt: TGTGCCAGCTCACCGGCGGGACAGGGCCCGGCGAGCTCCTACAATGAGCAGTTCTTC; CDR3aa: CASSPAGQGPASSYNEQFF
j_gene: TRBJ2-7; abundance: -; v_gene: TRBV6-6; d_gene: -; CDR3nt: TGTGCCAGCAGTTACTCGTTCGGGGTTGAGCAGTACTTC; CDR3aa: CASSYSFGVEQYF
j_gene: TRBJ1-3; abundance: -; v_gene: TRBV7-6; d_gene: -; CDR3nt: TGTGCCAGCAGCCTCACCGCGGGGAGCAACACCATATATTTT; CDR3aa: CASSLTAGSNTIYF
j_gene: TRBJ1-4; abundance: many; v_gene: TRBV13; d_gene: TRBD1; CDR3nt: TGTGCCAGCAGCTTCTTATCGGGACAGGGGGACGAAAAACTGTTTTTT; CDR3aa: CASSFLSGQGDEKLFF
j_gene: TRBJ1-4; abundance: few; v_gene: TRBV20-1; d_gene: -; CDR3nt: TGCAGTGCTAGTGTCCAGGGAGGTGAAAAACTGTTTTTT; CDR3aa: CSASVQGGEKLFF
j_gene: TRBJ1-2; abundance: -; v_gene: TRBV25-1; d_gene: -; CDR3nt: TGTGCCAGCAGTGAACCAGACAGGCATGGCTACACCTTC; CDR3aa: CASSEPDRHGYTF
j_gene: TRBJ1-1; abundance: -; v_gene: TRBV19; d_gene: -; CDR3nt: TGTGCCAGTAGTTGGGGGGAGACTGAAGCTTTCTTT; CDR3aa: CASSWGETEAFF
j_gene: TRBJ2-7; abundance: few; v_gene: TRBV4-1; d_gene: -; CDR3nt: TGCGCCAGCAGCCAAGAGCGACGGGGCGGCTACGAGCAGTACTTC; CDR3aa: CASSQERRGGYEQYF
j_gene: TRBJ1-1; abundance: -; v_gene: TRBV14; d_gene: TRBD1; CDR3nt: TGTGCCAGCAGCCAACCACACCCGGACAGGGCTCTCGCTGAAGCTTTCTTT; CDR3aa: CASSQPHPDRALAEAFF
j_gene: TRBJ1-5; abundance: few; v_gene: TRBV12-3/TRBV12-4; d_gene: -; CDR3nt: TGTGCCAGCAGTTTGCGGAGCGGAGGAAATCAGCCCCAGCATTTT; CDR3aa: CASSLRSGGNQPQHF
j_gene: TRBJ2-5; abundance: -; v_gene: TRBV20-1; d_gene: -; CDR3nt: TGCAGTGCTAGAGATTGGACCTCCCAAGAGACCCAGTACTTC; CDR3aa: CSARDWTSQETQYF
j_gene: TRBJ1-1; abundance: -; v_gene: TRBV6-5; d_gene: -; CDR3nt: TGTGCCAGCAGTTACTCCCTCACAGGGAACACTGAAGCTTTCTTT; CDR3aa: CASSYSLTGNTEAFF
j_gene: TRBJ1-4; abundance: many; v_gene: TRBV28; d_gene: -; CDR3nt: TGTGCCAGCAGTTTACCCGACAGCGTCAGCGAAAAACTGTTTTTT; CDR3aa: CASSLPDSVSEKLFF
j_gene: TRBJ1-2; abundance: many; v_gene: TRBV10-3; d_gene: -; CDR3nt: TGTGCCATCAGTGAGGGGCAGGGTAAGAACTATGGCTACACCTTC; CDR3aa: CAISEGQGKNYGYTF
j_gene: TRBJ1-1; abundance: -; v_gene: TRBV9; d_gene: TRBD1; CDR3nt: TGTGCCAGCAGCGTGGGGACAGTTACTGAAGCTTTCTTT; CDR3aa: CASSVGTVTEAFF
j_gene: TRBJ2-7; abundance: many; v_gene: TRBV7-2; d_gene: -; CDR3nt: TGTGCCAGCAGCCAGACTACCTACGAGCAGTACTTC; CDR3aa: CASSQTTYEQYF
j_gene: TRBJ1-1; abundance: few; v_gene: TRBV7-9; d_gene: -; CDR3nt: TGTGCCAGCAGCGTTCAGGGCCCGAACACTGAAGCTTTCTTT; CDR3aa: CASSVQGPNTEAFF